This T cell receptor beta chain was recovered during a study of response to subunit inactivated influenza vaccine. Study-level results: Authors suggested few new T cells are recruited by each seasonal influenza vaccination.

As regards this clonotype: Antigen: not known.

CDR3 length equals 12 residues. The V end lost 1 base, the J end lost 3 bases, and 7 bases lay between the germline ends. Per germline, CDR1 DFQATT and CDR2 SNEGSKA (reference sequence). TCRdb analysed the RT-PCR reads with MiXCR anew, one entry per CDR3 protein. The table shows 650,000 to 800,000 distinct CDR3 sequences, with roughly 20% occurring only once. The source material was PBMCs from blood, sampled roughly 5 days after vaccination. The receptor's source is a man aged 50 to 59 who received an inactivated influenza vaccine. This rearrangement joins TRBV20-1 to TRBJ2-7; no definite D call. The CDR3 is CSARAHGYEQYF. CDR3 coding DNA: TGCAGTGCTAGAGCCCACGGCTACGAGCAGTACTTC.